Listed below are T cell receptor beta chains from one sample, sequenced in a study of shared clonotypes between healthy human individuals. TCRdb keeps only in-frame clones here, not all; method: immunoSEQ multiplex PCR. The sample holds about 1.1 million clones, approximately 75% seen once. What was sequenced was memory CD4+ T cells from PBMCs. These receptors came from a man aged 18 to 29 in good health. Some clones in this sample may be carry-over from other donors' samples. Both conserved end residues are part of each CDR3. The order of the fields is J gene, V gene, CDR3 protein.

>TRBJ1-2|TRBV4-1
CASSQVRGERGYTF
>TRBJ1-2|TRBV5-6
CASSLVRTDYGYTF
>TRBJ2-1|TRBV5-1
CASSLVPETSGSYNEQFF
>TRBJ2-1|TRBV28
CASSLRTSGAEQFF
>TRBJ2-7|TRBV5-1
CASSLGPGTYEQYF
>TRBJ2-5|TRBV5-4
CASSRGPAPQETQYF
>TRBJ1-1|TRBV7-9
CASSLAGQGTFF
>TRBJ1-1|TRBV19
CASSIMTGYAEAFF
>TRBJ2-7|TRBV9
CASSGGPGNSYEQYF
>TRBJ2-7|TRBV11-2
CASSLEGLHEQYF
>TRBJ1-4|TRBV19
CASSVRDRNEKLFF
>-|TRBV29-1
CSVSWAYEQYF
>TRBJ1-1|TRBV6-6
CASSPNPTGENTEAFF
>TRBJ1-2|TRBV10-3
CAISEPSLDYGYTF
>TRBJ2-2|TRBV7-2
CASRQPGLAGGSNTGELFF
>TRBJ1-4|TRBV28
CASSLGGKLFF
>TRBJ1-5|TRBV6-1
CASSRGIEQPQHF
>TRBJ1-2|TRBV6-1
CASSPWSPGMGYTF
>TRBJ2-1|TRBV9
CASTLGPLPYNEQFF
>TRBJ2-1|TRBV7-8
CASSLEEVSYNEQFF
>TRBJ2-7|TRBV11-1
CASSQEGREWFHEQYF